Below, 32 T cell receptor beta chains from the same sample are listed, as sequenced in a study of T cell repertoires in cytomegalovirus infection. Using its own MiXCR run on the reads, TCRdb lists one record per CDR3 protein. This table holds 350,000 to 550,000 distinct CDR3 sequences, approximately 31% found once. Sequenced: PBMCs. Source of these receptors: a human donor in good health (CMV status not recorded). Some clones in this sample may be carry-over from other donors' samples.

This chain connects TRBV6-2 or TRBV6-3 to TRBJ2-3, with a possible D match to TRBD2 (5 bases). This CDR3 comprises 12 residues. The germline V and J ends were trimmed by 2 bases and 6 bases, with 6 bases remaining between them. Per the germline V gene, CDR1 is MNHEY and CDR2 is SVGEGT. The CDR3 DNA follows: TGTGCCAGCAGTTACCCGGGGGATACGCAGTATTTT. Residues: CASSYPGDTQYF.

Many counts were recorded for this clonotype. The rearrangement uses TRBV27 and TRBJ2-1; D remains ambiguous. The ends were cut back, 0 bases at V and 7 bases at J, with 13 bases in the middle. Germline V CDR1 and CDR2: MNHEY, SMNVEV (reference sequence). This CDR3 has 15 amino acids. The CDR3 loop is CASSLSRQLGNEQFF. CDR3 sequence (DNA): TGTGCCAGCAGTTTATCGAGGCAGCTAGGGAATGAGCAGTTCTTC.

This chain uses TRBV5-5 with TRBJ1-5, with D unclear. The CDR3 runs to 15 residues. The V gene's germline CDR1 is SGHKS and CDR2 YYEKEE (reference sequence). Between the trimmed V and J ends, which lost 1 base and 3 bases, there was a span of 11 bases. The CDR3 DNA reads as TGTGCCAGCAGCTTGTCTCTAAACCTCAATCAGCCCCAGCATTTT. Amino acids: CASSLSLNLNQPQHF.

The gene calls are TRBV6-2 or TRBV6-3 and TRBJ2-2; 7 bases are shared with TRBD1. Germline assignment: CDR1 MNHEY and CDR2 SVGEGT. This CDR3 is 14 amino acids long. Unmatched junction bases numbered 3, after V lost 2 bases and J lost 6 bases. CDR3 region: CASSYRDRPGELFF. CDR3 in DNA: TGTGCCAGCAGTTACAGGGACAGACCCGGGGAGCTGTTTTTT.

CDR3 in DNA: TGTGCCACCAGTGACCTTGGGGGGGGCAGGGCGGATGAGCAGTTCTTC. It encodes CATSDLGGGRADEQFF. The chain uses TRBV24-1 and TRBJ2-1, with a possible D match to TRBD2 (7 bases). Germline V CDR1 and CDR2: KGHDR, SFDVKD. V lost 4 bases and J 8 bases, leaving 20 bases between the germline ends. This CDR3 region has 16 residues.

This clonotype has just a few counts. The J gene is TRBJ1-2, the V gene TRBV29-1; perhaps TRBD1 as D (6 bases). V lost 5 bases, J lost 5 bases, and 15 bases lay in between. The V gene's germline CDR1 is SQVTM and CDR2 ANQGSEA. The CDR3 runs to 13 residues. CDR3 bases: TGCAGCGTTCGGGGGGGCGACCCATATGGCTACACCTTC. It specifies CSVRGGDPYGYTF. The entire variable domain, with the rest obtained from reference TRBV29-1 and TRBJ1-2, is as follows: SAVISQKPSRDICQRGTSLTIQCQVDSQVTMMFWYRQQPGQSLTLIATANQGSEATYESGFVIDKFPISRPNLTFSTLTVSNMSPEDSSIYLCSVRGGDPYGYTFGSGTRLTVV.

This clonotype was seen repeatedly, ten times or more. The chain employs TRBV7-8 and TRBJ2-4; the D gene is possibly TRBD1 (6 bases). The V end lost 1 base, the J end lost 3 bases, and 16 bases lay between the germline ends. Per the germline V gene, CDR1 is SGHVS and CDR2 is FQNEAQ. This CDR3 has 17 residues. The CDR3 nucleotides read TGTGCCAGCAGCTTAGGGATGGGGAAGGACAGCAAAAACATTCAGTACTTC. As protein: CASSLGMGKDSKNIQYF. The variable domain in full, with the rest retrieved from reference TRBV7-8 and TRBJ2-4, is GAGVSQSPRYKVAKRGQDVALRCDPISGHVSLFWYQQALGQGPEFLTYFQNEAQLDKSGLPSDRFFAERPEGSVSTLKIQRTQQEDSAVYLCASSLGMGKDSKNIQYFGAGTRLSVL.

This clonotype appeared many times. V gene TRBV25-1 combines with J gene TRBJ1-2; 10 bases are shared with TRBD1. The ends lost 5 bases at V and 1 base at J; junction bases unmatched: 4. Germline V CDR1 and CDR2: MGHDK, SYGVNS. The length of the CDR3 is 15 residues. As DNA, the CDR3 is TGTGCCAGCAGTAACCGGGACAGGGGTAACTATGGCTACACCTTC. This translates into CASSNRDRGNYGYTF.

Ten or more counts support this clonotype. The V gene is TRBV7-3, the J gene TRBJ1-1, with a possible D match to TRBD1 (5 bases). Germline CDR1 reads SGHTA; CDR2 reads FQGTGA. V was cut by 2 bases and J by 6 bases, with 10 bases left in between. This CDR3 comprises 13 residues. CDR3 residues: CASSLGGGAEAFF. In DNA form, the CDR3 reads TGTGCCAGCAGCTTAGGGGGAGGTGCTGAAGCTTTCTTT.

This rearrangement joins TRBV11-2 to TRBJ1-1; D gene unclear. The CDR3 has 13 amino acids. V lost 7 bases, J lost 2 bases, and 11 bases lay in between. Germline CDR1 SGHAT, CDR2 FQNNGV. This CDR3 reads CASNQLSNTEAFF. The CDR3, as DNA: TGTGCCAGCAACCAATTGAGTAACACTGAAGCTTTCTTT.

This clonotype was seen repeatedly, ten times or more. V and J are TRBV6-1 and TRBJ1-2; D is unresolved. The CDR3 is 14 residues long. Trimming took off 0 bases at V and 1 base at J, with 6 bases between the two ends. Germline-derived CDR1 and CDR2 are MNHNS and SASEGT. The CDR3 DNA is TGTGCCAGCAGTGAAGCCCTGGTTAACTATGGCTACACCTTC. Its translation: CASSEALVNYGYTF.

The genes are TRBV7-9 and TRBJ1-1, with D unresolved. CDR3 length equals 14 residues. Germline loops: CDR1 SEHNR, CDR2 FQNEAQ (reference sequence). V dropped 1 base and J dropped 4 bases, with 10 bases sitting between them. CDR3 sequence: CASSLVLGFTEAFF. DNA for the CDR3: TGTGCCAGCAGCTTAGTCTTGGGGTTCACTGAAGCTTTCTTT.

The CDR3 DNA follows: TGTGCCAGCAGCTACATGGACAGCTATGGCAATCAGCCCCAGCATTTT. Translation gives CASSYMDSYGNQPQHF. The rearrangement joins TRBV7-8 to TRBJ1-5, with D perhaps matching TRBD1 (6 bases). Germline V lookup: CDR1 SGHVS, CDR2 FQNEAQ. V shed 4 bases and J shed 2 bases, with 15 bases lying between them. The CDR3 has 16 amino acids. Based on the CDR3 plus reference TRBV7-8 and TRBJ1-5, the full variable domain is GAGVSQSPRYKVAKRGQDVALRCDPISGHVSLFWYQQALGQGPEFLTYFQNEAQLDKSGLPSDRFFAERPEGSVSTLKIQRTQQEDSAVYLCASSYMDSYGNQPQHFGDGTRLSIL.

This clonotype was counted between two and nine times. The chain recombines TRBV6-1 with TRBJ1-1; the D is unclear. The germline V gene encodes CDR1 MNHNS and CDR2 SASEGT. The CDR3 has 15 residues. V lost 3 bases, J lost 1 base, and 12 bases lay in between. DNA for the CDR3: TGTGCCAGCAGTGAGAGGCCGGAGGCGAACACTGAAGCTTTCTTT. Translated: CASSERPEANTEAFF.

This clonotype turned up a few times. The rearrangement uses TRBV20-1 and TRBJ2-7; TRBD1 matches at 8 bases. Germline trimming cut 3 bases from V and 6 bases from J; bases unmatched to any gene: 16. Germline V lookup: CDR1 DFQATT, CDR2 SNEGSKA (reference sequence). This CDR3 contains 16 residues. The CDR3 here is CSASEWAGQGRFEQYF. The CDR3 nucleotides read TGCAGTGCTAGCGAATGGGCCGGACAGGGTCGTTTCGAGCAGTACTTC.

This clonotype was counted ten times or more. This chain links TRBV7-2 with TRBJ2-6, with D possibly being TRBD2 (5 bases). V lost 1 base to trimming and J lost 2 bases, with 15 bases between them. The germline V gene encodes CDR1 SGHTA and CDR2 FQGNSA. This CDR3 spans 18 amino acids. CDR3: CASSLVVRGKAGANVLTF. The CDR3 DNA reads TGTGCCAGCAGCTTAGTCGTCCGGGGAAAGGCTGGGGCCAACGTCCTGACTTTC.

There are a few counts of this clonotype. This rearrangement joins TRBV24-1 to TRBJ2-7; 10 nucleotides align to TRBD1. The CDR3 loop spans 14 amino acids. V lost 3 bases to trimming and J lost 7 bases; unmatched junction nucleotides: 5. Germline V CDR1 and CDR2: KGHDR, SFDVKD. For the CDR3, the DNA is TGTGCCACCAGTGATGCGGGACAGGGGAATGAGCAGTACTTC. Its translation: CATSDAGQGNEQYF.

At least ten counts were recorded for this clonotype. This chain joins TRBV7-2 and TRBJ2-5; 7 nucleotides line up with TRBD1. The germline gives CDR1 SGHTA, CDR2 FQGNSA. The CDR3 is 12 residues long. J gave up 5 bases and V 5 bases, and 2 bases lay outside the gene matches. CDR3 DNA: TGTGCCAGCAGCCTCAGGGGGGAGACCCAGTACTTC. Translation gives CASSLRGETQYF.

This chain uses TRBV6-5 with TRBJ2-5; TRBD2 is a possible D gene (6 bases). The germline V and J ends were trimmed by 0 bases and 5 bases, with 10 bases remaining between them. The CDR3 runs 14 residues. CDR1 and CDR2 from the germline V gene are MNHEY and SVGAGI. In nucleotides, the CDR3 is TGTGCCAGCAGTTACTCGACGCTAGCGGAGACCCAGTACTTC. As protein: CASSYSTLAETQYF.

CDR3 coding DNA: TGTGCCAGCAGTTCCGCCTTGGGTCGGGGAAACACCATATATTTT. Translating it yields CASSSALGRGNTIYF. The rearrangement joins TRBV6-8 to TRBJ1-3, with D hard to call. From germline, CDR1 is MNHGY and CDR2 SAAAGT. Trimming cost V 4 bases and J 4 bases, with 14 bases left between them. The CDR3 is 15 residues long.

This clonotype was seen many times. The J gene is TRBJ2-1, the V gene TRBV7-2, with a possible D match to TRBD1 (5 bases). Germline CDR1 reads SGHTA; CDR2 reads FQGNSA. The CDR3 loop spans 15 amino acids. The V end lost 5 bases, the J end lost 5 bases, and 16 bases lay between the germline ends. The CDR3 DNA reads as TGTGCCAGCAGCGGCAGGGTCCTGGGGCACAATGAGCAGTTCTTC. This encodes CASSGRVLGHNEQFF. Drawing the rest from reference TRBV7-2 and TRBJ2-1, the complete variable domain is GAGVSQSPSNKVTEKGKDVELRCDPISGHTALYWYRQSLGQGLEFLIYFQGNSAPDKSGLPSDRFSAERTGGSVSTLTIQRTQQEDSAVYLCASSGRVLGHNEQFFGPGTRLTVL.

The table lists this clonotype with a few counts. CDR3 sequence: CAISESTGYEQYF. CDR3 DNA: TGTGCCATCAGTGAGTCGACGGGCTACGAGCAGTACTTC. V and J are TRBV10-3 and TRBJ2-7; D gene unclear. Trimming removed 0 bases at V and 3 bases at J, with 6 bases between. Germline V gene lookup returns CDR1 ENHRY and CDR2 SYGVKD. The CDR3 loop spans 13 amino acids.

The CDR3 sequence: CASSFEQTSGGQKEQFF. In DNA form, the CDR3 reads TGTGCCAGCAGTTTTGAGCAGACTAGCGGGGGGCAGAAGGAGCAGTTCTTC. The chain links TRBV6-9 to TRBJ2-1; the match to TRBD2 covers 13 bases. The J segment lost 10 bases and the V segment lost 4 bases, leaving 13 bases of the junction unmatched. The CDR3 has 17 residues. Germline CDR1 MNHGY, CDR2 SVAAGI.

Only one count was recorded for this clonotype. The chain joins TRBV19 to TRBJ2-7, with TRBD1 identical over 9 bases. Germline assignment: CDR1 LNHDA and CDR2 SQIVND (reference sequence). V shed 5 bases, J shed 3 bases, and the junction held 8 bases outside the gene matches. This CDR3 region has 15 residues. This CDR3 reads CASSAPDRGNYEQYF. Written as DNA, the CDR3 is TGTGCCAGTAGTGCCCCTGACAGGGGGAACTACGAGCAGTACTTC.

This clonotype occurred a few times. CDR3 in DNA: TGTGCCAGCAGTGCTAATTATTACTGGGACAAACTGAACACTGAAGCTTTCTTT. This translates into CASSANYYWDKLNTEAFF. The chain combines TRBV6-2 or TRBV6-3 with TRBJ1-1, with D possibly TRBD1 on 6 matching bases. Germline V gene sequence: CDR1 MNHEY, CDR2 SVGEGT. This CDR3 is 18 amino acids long. Between the trimmed V and J ends, which lost 5 bases and 0 bases, there was a span of 22 bases.

This clonotype was detected a few times. J is TRBJ1-1 and V is TRBV11-2, with D possibly TRBD1 on 5 matching bases. Trimming took 5 bases from V and 5 from J, leaving 27 bases between them. The CDR3 length is 18 residues. Germline V CDR1 and CDR2: SGHAT, FQNNGV. The CDR3 nucleotides read TGTGCCAGCAGCCCGGCAACCGTTGGTGGGGCATTGGGTACTGAAGCTTTCTTT. It specifies CASSPATVGGALGTEAFF. The full variable domain, in which reference TRBV11-2 and TRBJ1-1 provide the parts outside the CDR3, is EAGVAQSPRYKIIEKRQSVAFWCNPISGHATLYWYQQILGQGPKLLIQFQNNGVVDDSQLPKDRFSAERLKGVDSTLKIQPAKLEDSAVYLCASSPATVGGALGTEAFFGQGTRLTVV.

This chain connects TRBV5-5 to TRBJ2-7; D tentatively reads TRBD1 or TRBD2 (5 bases each). Germline CDR1 reads SGHKS; CDR2 reads YYEKEE (reference sequence). Trimming removed 5 bases from V and 2 bases from J, with 14 bases in between. The CDR3 is 14 amino acids. CDR3 region: CASRIPGQAYEQYF. As DNA, the CDR3 is TGTGCCAGCAGAATCCCGGGGCAGGCCTACGAGCAGTACTTC.

This clonotype showed up just a few times. The genes are TRBV6-2 or TRBV6-3 and TRBJ2-2, with 9 positions matching TRBD2. This CDR3 is built from 16 residues. V gave up 6 bases and J gave up 4 bases; unmatched junction bases: 9. Germline CDR1 reads MNHEY; CDR2 reads SVGEGT. The CDR3 region has the DNA TGTGCCAGCAGACTCTCTAGCGGGGCGGCCACCGGGGAGCTGTTTTTT. This sequence encodes CASRLSSGAATGELFF.

The chain carries TRBV10-3 and TRBJ1-6; D is unclear. This CDR3 contains 13 residues. Deletions cut 2 bases from V and 11 bases from J, with 10 bases between. The germline V gene encodes CDR1 ENHRY and CDR2 SYGVKD. CDR3 DNA: TGTGCCATCAGTGAGCTCGACAAGGCACCCCTCCACTTT. Protein sequence: CAISELDKAPLHF.

The rearrangement joins TRBV12-3 or TRBV12-4 to TRBJ1-6; 9 nucleotides agree with TRBD1. The CDR3 consists of 15 residues. With 6 bases clipped from V and 5 bases from J, the junction kept 5 bases outside the gene matches. The CDR3 loop reads CASSLDRGDNSPLHF. In DNA, the CDR3 is TGTGCCAGCAGCCTGGACAGGGGAGATAATTCACCCCTCCACTTT.

This clonotype was seen once. V gene TRBV6-2 or TRBV6-3 combines with J gene TRBJ2-7, with 8 bases aligning to TRBD1. The germline gives CDR1 MNHEY, CDR2 SVGEGT. The trim removed 3 bases at V and 5 bases at J, leaving 12 bases unmatched. The CDR3 sequence is 16 residues long. CDR3 sequence: CASSYYPPGGWNEQYF. The CDR3 bases are TGTGCCAGCAGTTATTATCCGCCAGGGGGCTGGAACGAGCAGTACTTC.

This clonotype was recorded a few times. V and J are TRBV7-9 and TRBJ2-5, with D possibly matching TRBD1 (6 bases). Trimming took off 7 bases at V and 2 bases at J, with 20 bases between the two ends. Germline V CDR1 and CDR2: SEHNR, FQNEAQ (reference sequence). This CDR3 comprises 16 residues. In nucleotides, the CDR3 is TGTGCCAGCACCTACGCCCGGGACATAAAGCAAGAGACCCAGTACTTC. It specifies CASTYARDIKQETQYF.